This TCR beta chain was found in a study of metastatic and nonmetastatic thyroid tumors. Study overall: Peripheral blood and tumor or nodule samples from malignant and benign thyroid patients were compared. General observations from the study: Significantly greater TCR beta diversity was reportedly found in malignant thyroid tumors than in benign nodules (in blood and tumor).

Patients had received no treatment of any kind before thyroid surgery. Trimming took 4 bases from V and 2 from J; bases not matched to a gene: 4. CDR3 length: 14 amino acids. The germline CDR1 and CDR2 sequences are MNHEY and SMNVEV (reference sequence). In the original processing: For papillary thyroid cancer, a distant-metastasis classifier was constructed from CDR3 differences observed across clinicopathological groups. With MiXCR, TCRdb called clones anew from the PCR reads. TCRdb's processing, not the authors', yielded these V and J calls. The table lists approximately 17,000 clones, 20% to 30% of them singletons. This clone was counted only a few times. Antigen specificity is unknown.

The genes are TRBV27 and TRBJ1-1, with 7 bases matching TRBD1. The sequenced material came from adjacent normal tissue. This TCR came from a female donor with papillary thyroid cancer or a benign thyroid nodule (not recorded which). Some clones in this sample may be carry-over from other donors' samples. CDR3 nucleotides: TGTGCCAGCAGTTCTGGACAGGCAAACACTGAAGCTTTCTTT. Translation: CASSSGQANTEAFF.